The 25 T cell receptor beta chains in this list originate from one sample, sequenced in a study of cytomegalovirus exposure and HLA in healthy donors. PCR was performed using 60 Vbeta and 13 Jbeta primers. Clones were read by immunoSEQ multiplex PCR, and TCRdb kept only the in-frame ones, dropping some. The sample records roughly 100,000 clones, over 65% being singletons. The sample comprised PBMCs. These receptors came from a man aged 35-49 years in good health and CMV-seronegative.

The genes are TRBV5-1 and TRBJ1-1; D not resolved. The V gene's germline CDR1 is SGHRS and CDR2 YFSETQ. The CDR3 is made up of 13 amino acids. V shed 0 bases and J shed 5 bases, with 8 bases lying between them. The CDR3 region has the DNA TGCGCCAGCAGCTTGGCGGAGGAGACTGAAGCTTTCTTT. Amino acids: CASSLAEETEAFF.

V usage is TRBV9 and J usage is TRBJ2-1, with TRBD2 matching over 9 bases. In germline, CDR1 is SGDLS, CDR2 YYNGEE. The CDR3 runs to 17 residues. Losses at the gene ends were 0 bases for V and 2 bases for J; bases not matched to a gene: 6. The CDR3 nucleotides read TGTGCCAGCAGCGTAGGGGTTAGCGGGGGACCCTACAATGAGCAGTTCTTC. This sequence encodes CASSVGVSGGPYNEQFF.

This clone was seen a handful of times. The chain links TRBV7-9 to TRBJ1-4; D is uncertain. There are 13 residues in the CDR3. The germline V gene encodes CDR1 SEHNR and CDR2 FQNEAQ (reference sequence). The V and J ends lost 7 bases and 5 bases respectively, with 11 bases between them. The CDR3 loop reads CASILNSNEKLFF. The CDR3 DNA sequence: TGTGCCAGCATCCTCAACTCAAATGAAAAACTGTTTTTT.

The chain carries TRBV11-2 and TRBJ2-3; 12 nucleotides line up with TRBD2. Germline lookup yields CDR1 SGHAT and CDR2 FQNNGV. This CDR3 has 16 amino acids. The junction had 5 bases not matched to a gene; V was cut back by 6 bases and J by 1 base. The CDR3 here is CASSLRLAGGTDTQYF. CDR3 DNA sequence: TGTGCCAGCAGTCTAAGACTAGCGGGGGGCACAGATACGCAGTATTTT.

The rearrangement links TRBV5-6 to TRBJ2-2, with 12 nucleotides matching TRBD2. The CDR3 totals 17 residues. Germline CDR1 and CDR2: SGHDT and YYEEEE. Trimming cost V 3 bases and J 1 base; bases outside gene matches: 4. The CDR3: CASSSLAGGENTGELFF. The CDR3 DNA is TGTGCCAGCAGCTCGCTAGCGGGGGGGGAGAACACCGGGGAGCTGTTTTTT.

The CDR3 coding sequence is TGTGCCAGCAGCTCAGGCTGGAACTCCTACGAGCAGTACTTC. It yields the protein CASSSGWNSYEQYF. The V gene is TRBV7-2, the J gene TRBJ2-7, with no clear D. V lost 4 bases to trimming and J lost 0 bases, with 10 bases between them. This CDR3 spans 14 amino acids. Germline assignment: CDR1 SGHTA and CDR2 FQGNSA.

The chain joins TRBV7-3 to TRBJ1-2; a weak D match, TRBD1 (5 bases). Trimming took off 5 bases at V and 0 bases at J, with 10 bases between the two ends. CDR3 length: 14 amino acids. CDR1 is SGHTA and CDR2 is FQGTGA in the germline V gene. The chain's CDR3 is CASSQDSTNYGYTF. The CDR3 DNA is TGTGCCAGCAGCCAAGACAGTACTAACTATGGCTACACCTTC.

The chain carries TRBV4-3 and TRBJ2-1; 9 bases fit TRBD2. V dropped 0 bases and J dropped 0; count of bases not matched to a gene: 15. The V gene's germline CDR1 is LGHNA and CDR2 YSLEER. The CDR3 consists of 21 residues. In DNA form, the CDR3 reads TGCGCCAGCAGCCAAGAATCCCCGACTAGCGGCCGCCTGAACTCCTACAATGAGCAGTTCTTC. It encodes CASSQESPTSGRLNSYNEQFF.

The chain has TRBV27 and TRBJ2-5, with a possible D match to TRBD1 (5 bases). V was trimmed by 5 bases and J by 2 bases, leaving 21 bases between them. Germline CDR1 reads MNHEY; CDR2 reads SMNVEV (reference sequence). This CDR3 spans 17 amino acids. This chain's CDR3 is CASSPTTALWYQETQYF. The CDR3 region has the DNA TGTGCCAGCAGTCCAACGACAGCTTTGTGGTATCAAGAGACCCAGTACTTC.

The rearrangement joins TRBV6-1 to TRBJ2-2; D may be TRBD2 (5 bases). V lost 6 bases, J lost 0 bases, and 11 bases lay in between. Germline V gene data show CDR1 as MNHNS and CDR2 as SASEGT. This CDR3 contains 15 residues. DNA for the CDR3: TGTGCCAGCAGAGGAGGACTCGCGAACACCGGGGAGCTGTTTTTT. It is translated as CASRGGLANTGELFF.

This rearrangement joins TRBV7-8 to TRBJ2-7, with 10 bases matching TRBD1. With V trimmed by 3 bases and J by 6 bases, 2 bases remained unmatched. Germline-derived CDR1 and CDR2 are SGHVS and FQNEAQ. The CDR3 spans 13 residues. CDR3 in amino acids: CASSLDRGAEQYF. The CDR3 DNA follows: TGTGCCAGCAGCTTGGACAGGGGGGCCGAGCAGTACTTC. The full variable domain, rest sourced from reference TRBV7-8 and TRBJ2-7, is GAGVSQSPRYKVAKRGQDVALRCDPISGHVSLFWYQQALGQGPEFLTYFQNEAQLDKSGLPSDRFFAERPEGSVSTLKIQRTQQEDSAVYLCASSLDRGAEQYFGPGTRLTVT.

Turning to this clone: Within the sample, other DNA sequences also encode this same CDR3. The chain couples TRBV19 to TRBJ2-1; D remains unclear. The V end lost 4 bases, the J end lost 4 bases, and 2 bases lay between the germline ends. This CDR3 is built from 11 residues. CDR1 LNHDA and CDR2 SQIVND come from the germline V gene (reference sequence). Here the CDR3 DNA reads TGTGCCAGTAGTACTTACAATGAGCAGTTCTTC. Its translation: CASSTYNEQFF.

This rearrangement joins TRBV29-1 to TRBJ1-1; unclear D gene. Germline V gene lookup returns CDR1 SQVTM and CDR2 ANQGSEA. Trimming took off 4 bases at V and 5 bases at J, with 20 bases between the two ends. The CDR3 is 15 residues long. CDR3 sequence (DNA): TGCAGCGTTGTTCTGGTGGGTCGAGGTTTAACTGAAGCTTTCTTT. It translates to CSVVLVGRGLTEAFF.

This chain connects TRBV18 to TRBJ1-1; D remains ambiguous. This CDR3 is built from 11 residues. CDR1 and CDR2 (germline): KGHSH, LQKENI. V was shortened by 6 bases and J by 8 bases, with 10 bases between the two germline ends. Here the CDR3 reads CASSAGSEAFF. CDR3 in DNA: TGTGCCAGCTCCGCGGGGAGCGAAGCTTTCTTT.

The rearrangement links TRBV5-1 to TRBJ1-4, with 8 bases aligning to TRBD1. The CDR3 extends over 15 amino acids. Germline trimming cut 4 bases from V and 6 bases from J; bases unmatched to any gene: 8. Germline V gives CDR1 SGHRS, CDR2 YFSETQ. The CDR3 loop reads CASSPTGGRDEKLFF. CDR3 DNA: TGCGCCAGCAGCCCTACAGGGGGTCGGGATGAAAAACTGTTTTTT.

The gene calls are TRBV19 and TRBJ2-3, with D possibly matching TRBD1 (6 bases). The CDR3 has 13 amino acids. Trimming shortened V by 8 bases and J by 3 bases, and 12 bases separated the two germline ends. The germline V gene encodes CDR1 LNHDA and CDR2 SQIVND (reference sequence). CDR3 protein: CASGGRETDTQYF. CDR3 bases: TGTGCCAGTGGGGGCAGGGAGACAGATACGCAGTATTTT. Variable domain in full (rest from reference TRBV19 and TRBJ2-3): DGGITQSPKYLFRKEGQNVTLSCEQNLNHDAMYWYRQDPGQGLRLIYYSQIVNDFQKGDIAEGYSVSREKKESFPLTVTSAQKNPTAFYLCASGGRETDTQYFGPGTRLTVL.

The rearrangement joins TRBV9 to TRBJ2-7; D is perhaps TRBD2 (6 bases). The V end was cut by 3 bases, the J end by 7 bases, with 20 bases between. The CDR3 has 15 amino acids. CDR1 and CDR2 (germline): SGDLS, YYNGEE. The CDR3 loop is CASSADLASGGEQYF. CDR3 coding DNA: TGTGCCAGCAGCGCCGACCTAGCGTCCGGGGGTGAGCAGTACTTC. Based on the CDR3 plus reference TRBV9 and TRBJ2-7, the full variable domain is DSGVTQTPKHLITATGQRVTLRCSPRSGDLSVYWYQQSLDQGLQFLIQYYNGEERAKGNILERFSAQQFPDLHSELNLSSLELGDSALYFCASSADLASGGEQYFGPGTRLTVT.

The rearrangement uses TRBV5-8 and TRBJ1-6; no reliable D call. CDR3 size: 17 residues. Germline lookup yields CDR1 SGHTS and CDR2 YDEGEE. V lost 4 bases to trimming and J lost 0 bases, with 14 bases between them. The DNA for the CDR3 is TGTGCCAGCAGCCCTAAGCGGCGGAGCTCCTATAATTCACCCCTCCACTTT. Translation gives CASSPKRRSSYNSPLHF. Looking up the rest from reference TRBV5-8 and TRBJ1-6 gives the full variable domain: EAGVTQSPTHLIKTRGQQATLRCSPISGHTSVYWYQQALGLGLQFLLWYDEGEERNRGNFPPRFSGRQFPNYSSELNVNALELEDSALYLCASSPKRRSSYNSPLHFGNGTRLTVT.

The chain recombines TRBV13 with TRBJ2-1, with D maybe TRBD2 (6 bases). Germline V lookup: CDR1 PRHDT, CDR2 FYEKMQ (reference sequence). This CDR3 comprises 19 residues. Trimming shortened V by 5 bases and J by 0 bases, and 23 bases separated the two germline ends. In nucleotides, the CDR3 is TGTGCCAGCAGCACGACAGAAACCAAGGGACTTAGCTCCTACAATGAGCAGTTCTTC. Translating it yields CASSTTETKGLSSYNEQFF.

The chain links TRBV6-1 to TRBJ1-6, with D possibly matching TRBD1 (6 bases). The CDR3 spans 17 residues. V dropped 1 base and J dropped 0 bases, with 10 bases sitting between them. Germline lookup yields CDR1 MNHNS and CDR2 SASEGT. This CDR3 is CASSEGGPYSYNSPLHF. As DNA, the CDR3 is TGTGCCAGCAGTGAAGGGGGGCCGTACTCCTATAATTCACCCCTCCACTTT.

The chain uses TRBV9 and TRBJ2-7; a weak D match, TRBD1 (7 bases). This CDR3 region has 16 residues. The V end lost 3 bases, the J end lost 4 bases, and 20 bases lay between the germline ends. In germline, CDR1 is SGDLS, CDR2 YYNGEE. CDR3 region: CASSAGLGGGLYEQYF. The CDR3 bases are TGTGCCAGCAGCGCCGGACTCGGAGGGGGCCTATACGAGCAGTACTTC.

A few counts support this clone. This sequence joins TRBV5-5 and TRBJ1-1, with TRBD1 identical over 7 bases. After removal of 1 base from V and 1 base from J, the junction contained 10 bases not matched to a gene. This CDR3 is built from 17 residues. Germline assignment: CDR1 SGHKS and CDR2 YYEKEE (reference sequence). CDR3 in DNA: TGTGCCAGCAGCTTGTTAGTAGTAGCAGGGGGGAACACTGAAGCTTTCTTT. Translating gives CASSLLVVAGGNTEAFF.

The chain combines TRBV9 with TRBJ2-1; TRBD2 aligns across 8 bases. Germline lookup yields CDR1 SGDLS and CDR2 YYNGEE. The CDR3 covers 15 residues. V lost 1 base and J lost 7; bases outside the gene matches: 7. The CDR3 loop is CASSVKTGGLNEQFF. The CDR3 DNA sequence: TGTGCCAGCAGCGTAAAAACGGGGGGGCTTAATGAGCAGTTCTTC.

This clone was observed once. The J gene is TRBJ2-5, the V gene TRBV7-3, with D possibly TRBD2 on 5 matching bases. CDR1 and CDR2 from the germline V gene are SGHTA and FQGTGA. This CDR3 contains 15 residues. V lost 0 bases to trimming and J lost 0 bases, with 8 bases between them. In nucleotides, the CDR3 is TGTGCCAGCAGCTTAACTCCCGGGGACCAAGAGACCCAGTACTTC. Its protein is CASSLTPGDQETQYF.

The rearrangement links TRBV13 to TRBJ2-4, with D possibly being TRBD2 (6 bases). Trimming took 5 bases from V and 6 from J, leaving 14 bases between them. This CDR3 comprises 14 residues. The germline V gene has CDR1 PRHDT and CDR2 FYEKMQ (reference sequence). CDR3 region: CASSPGGRRNIQYF. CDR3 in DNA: TGTGCCAGCAGCCCCGGGGGTAGACGAAACATTCAGTACTTC.